This T cell receptor (beta chain) was recorded in a study of blood T cells in healthy people across ages. Turning to this clonotype: Its antigen is not identified. A clone one base away is much larger, so this may be a read error.

Study outcomes and limitations: PBMCs were not sorted, which prevented a conclusive comparison of naive versus antigen-experienced cells.

V lost 6 bases to trimming and J lost 2 bases, with 12 bases between them. This CDR3 has 14 residues. Primers used in a second PCR of about 7 to 12 cycles were a sample-barcoded 5' primer and a J-beta primer mix. TCRdb re-analysed the 5' RACE reads in MiXCR, keeping a single row per CDR3 protein. The sample records fewer than 1,000,000 distinct CDR3 sequences, around 45% being singletons. The sequenced sample consisted of blood. The source of this sequence is an elderly man in good health. The chain carries TRBV12-3 or TRBV12-4 and TRBJ2-3; D is undetermined. The CDR3 DNA is TGTGCCAGCAGGTTAATGGTATTCACAGATACGCAGTATTTT. Translating it yields CASRLMVFTDTQYF.